This T cell receptor (beta chain) was obtained from a study of cytomegalovirus exposure and HLA in healthy donors. Overall study results and limits: As immune exposure information, only CMV serostatus was available.

The primer mix had 60 Vbeta and 13 Jbeta primers. In the authors' methods: Tens of millions of unique TCR beta chains, about 11 million of them shared, were counted by a later analysis. Profiled with immunoSEQ multiplex PCR; TCRdb holds only in-frame clones, not every one. V and J calls and clone size are copied from that table; D and trimming were computed from the DNA. The top ten hold more than 1.5% of the sample, which has under 200,000 clones, around four fifths seen once. This clone was seen more than once but under ten times. Its antigen is not known. Trimming at V came to 4 bases and at J to 0 bases, leaving 3 bases not matched to a gene. The CDR3 sequence is 15 residues long. Per the germline V gene, CDR1 is SNHLY and CDR2 is FYNNEI. Healthy bone marrow donors supplied every sample.

The V call is TRBV2, the J call TRBJ2-3; 8 bases fit TRBD1. Sequenced sample: PBMCs. The clonotype was recovered from a man aged 18 to 29 in good health and CMV-seronegative. The CDR3 loop is CASSGDRLSTDTQYF. Here the CDR3 DNA reads TGTGCCAGCAGTGGGGACAGGCTTAGCACAGATACGCAGTATTTT.